The T cell receptor beta chain described here comes from a study of shared clonotypes between healthy human individuals. The study's findings and limits: The study found about 4.6% of naive CD4 clonotypes shared across a few donors. Apart from blood, nothing was sampled; tissue repertoires likely differ.

The germline V gene encodes CDR1 SGHRS and CDR2 YFSETQ. V was cut by 0 bases and J by 0 bases, with 3 bases left in between. The CDR3 runs 14 residues. Into CD45RA+ naive and CD45RA-negative memory subsets, the CD4+ cells were split. As concerns this clone: Its antigen is unknown. This specimen includes other DNA sequences encoding the same CDR3.

Each subset's genomic DNA was shared equally among a number of immunoSEQ plates. Data came from immunoSEQ multiplex PCR; TCRdb stores just in-frame clones and leaves some out. Among over a million clones listed, around 74% were seen once. The rearrangement links TRBV5-1 to TRBJ2-2; D is unclear. The sample taken for sequencing was memory CD4+ T cells sorted from blood. Subset in this sample: CD45RA-negative fraction. The origin of this receptor is a man between 18 and 35 years old in good health. The CDR3 spells CASSLEPNTGELFF. The CDR3 nucleotides read TGCGCCAGCAGCTTGGAACCGAACACCGGGGAGCTGTTTTTT.